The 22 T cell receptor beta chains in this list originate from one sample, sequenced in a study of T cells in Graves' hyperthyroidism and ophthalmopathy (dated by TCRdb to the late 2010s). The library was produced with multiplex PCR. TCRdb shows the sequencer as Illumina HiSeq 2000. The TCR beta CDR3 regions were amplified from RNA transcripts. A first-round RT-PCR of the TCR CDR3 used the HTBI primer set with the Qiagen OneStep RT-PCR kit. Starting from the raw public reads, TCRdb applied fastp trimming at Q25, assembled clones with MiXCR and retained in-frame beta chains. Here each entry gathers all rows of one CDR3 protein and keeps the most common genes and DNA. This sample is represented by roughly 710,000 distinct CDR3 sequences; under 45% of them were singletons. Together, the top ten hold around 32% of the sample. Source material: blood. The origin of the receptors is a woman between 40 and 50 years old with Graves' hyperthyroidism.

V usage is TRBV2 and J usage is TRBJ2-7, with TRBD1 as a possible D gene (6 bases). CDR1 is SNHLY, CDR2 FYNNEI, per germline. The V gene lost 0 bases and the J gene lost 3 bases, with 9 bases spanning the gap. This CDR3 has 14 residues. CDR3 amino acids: CASSEAGQNYEQYF. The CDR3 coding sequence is TGTGCCAGCAGTGAAGCGGGACAAAACTACGAGCAGTACTTC.

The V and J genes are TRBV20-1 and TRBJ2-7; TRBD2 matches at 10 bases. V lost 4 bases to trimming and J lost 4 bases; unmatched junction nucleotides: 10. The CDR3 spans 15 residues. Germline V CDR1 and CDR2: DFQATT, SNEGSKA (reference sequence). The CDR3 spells CSAMGLAGAEYEQYF. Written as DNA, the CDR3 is TGCAGTGCTATGGGGCTAGCGGGAGCTGAGTACGAGCAGTACTTC.

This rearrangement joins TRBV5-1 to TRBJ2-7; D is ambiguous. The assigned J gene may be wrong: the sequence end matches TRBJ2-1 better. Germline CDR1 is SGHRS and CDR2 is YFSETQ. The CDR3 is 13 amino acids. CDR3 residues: CASSLSRANEQFF. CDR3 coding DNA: TGCGCCAGCAGCTTGTCTCGAGCCAATGAGCAGTTCTTC.

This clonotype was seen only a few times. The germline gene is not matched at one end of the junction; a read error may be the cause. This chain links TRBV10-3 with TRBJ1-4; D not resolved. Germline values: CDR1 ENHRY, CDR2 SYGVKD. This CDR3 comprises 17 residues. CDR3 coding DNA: TGTGCCAGCAGTGACTCGAAGCCCGCCTCTTTTAATGAAAAACTGTTTTTT. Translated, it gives CASSDSKPASFNEKLFF.

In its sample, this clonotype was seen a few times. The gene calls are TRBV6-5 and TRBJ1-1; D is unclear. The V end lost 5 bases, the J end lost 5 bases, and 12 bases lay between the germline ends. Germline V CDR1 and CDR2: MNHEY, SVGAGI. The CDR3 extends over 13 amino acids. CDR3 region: CASSIRDLTEAFF. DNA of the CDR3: TGTGCCAGCAGTATACGTGATCTAACTGAAGCTTTCTTT.

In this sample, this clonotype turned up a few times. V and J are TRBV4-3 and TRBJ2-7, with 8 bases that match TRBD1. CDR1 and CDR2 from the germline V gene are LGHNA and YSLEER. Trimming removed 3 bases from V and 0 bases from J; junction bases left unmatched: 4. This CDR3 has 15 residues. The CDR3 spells CASSHRQGFSYEQYF. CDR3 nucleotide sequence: TGCGCCAGCAGCCACAGACAGGGGTTCTCCTACGAGCAGTACTTC.

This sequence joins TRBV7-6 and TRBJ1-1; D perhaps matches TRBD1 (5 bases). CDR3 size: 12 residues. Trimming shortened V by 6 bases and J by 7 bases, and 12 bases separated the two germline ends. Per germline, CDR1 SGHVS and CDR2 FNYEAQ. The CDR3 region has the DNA TGTGCCAGCAGTCAGACAGAGGGTGAAGCTTTCTTT. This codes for CASSQTEGEAFF.

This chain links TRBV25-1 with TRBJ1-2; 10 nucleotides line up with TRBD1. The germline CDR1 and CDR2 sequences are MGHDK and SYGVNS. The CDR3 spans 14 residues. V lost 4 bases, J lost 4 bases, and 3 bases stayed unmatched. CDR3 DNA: TGTGCCAGCAGTGGGGACAGGGGAGGCTATGGCTACACCTTC. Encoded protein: CASSGDRGGYGYTF.

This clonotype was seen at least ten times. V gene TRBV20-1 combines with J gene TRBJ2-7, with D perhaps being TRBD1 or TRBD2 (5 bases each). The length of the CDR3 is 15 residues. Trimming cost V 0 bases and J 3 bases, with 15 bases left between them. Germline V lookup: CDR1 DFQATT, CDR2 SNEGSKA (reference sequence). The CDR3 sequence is CSARELEGDVYEQYF. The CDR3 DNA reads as TGCAGTGCTAGAGAACTAGAAGGGGACGTCTACGAGCAGTACTTC.

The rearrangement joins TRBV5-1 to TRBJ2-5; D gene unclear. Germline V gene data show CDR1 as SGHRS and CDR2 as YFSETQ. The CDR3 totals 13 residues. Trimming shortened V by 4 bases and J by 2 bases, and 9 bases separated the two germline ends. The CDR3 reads CASSVELQETQYF. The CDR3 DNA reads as TGCGCCAGCAGCGTAGAACTACAAGAGACCCAGTACTTC.

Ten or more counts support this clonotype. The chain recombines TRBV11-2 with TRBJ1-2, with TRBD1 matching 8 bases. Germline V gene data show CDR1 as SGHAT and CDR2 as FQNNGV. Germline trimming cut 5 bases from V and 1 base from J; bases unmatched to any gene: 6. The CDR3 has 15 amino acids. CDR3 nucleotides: TGTGCCAGCAGCCAAGGACAGGGAGATAACTATGGCTACACCTTC. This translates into CASSQGQGDNYGYTF.

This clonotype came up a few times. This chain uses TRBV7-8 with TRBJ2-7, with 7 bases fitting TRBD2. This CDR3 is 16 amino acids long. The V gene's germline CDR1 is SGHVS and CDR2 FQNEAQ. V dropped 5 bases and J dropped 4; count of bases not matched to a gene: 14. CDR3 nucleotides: TGTGCCAGCAGCGGACGAGCGGGAAAAAATATTTACGAGCAGTACTTC. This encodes CASSGRAGKNIYEQYF.

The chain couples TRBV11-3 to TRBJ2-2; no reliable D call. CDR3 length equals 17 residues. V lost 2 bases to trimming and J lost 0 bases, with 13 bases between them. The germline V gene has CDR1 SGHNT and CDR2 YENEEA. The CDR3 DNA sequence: TGTGCCAGCAGCTTACTAAATTCGGGCGCGAACACCGGGGAGCTGTTTTTT. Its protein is CASSLLNSGANTGELFF. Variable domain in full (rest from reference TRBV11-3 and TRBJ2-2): EAGVVQSPRYKIIEKKQPVAFWCNPISGHNTLYWYLQNLGQGPELLIRYENEEAVDDSQLPKDRFSAERLKGVDSTLKIQPAELGDSAVYLCASSLLNSGANTGELFFGEGSRLTVL.

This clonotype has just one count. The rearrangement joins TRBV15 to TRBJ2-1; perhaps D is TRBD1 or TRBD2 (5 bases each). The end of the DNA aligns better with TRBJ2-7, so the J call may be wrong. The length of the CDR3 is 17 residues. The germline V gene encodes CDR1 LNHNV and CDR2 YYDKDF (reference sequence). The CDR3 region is CATSPRDRTENYNEQYF. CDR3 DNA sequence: TGTGCCACCAGCCCTCGGGACCGGACGGAGAACTACAATGAGCAGTACTTC.

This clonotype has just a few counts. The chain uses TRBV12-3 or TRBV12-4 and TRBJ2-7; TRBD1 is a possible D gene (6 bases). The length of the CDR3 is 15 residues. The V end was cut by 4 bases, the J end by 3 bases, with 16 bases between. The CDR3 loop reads CASSSLGAVRYEQYF. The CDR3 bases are TGTGCCAGCAGTTCGCTGGGGGCCGTCCGCTACGAGCAGTACTTC.

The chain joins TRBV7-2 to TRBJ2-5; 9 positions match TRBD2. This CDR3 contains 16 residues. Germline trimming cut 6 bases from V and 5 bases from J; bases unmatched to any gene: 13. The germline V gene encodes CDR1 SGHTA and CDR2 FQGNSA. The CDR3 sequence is CASSLLAGSGRETQYF. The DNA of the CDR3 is TGTGCCAGCAGTTTGCTAGCGGGGTCTGGGAGGGAGACCCAGTACTTC.

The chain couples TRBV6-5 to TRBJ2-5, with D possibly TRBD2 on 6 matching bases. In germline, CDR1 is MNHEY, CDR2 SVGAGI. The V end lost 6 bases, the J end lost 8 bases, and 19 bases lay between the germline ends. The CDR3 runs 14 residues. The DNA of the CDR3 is TGTGCCAGCAGCCCGGGACTGCTCCTCGATACCCAGTACTTC. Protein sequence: CASSPGLLLDTQYF.

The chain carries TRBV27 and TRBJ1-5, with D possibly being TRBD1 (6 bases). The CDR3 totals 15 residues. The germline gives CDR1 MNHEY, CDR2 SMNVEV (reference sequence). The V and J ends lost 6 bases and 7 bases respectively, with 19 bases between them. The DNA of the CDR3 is TGTGCCAGCAGCCCCGACGTCAGGGGAAAGCAGCCCCAGCATTTT. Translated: CASSPDVRGKQPQHF.

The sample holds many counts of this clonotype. CDR3: CSARPSETNYGYTF. DNA of the CDR3: TGCAGTGCTAGACCGTCAGAAACTAACTATGGCTACACCTTC. This rearrangement joins TRBV20-1 to TRBJ1-2; D gene ambiguous. The CDR3 runs 14 residues. With 2 bases removed from V and 0 bases from J, the gap between germline ends came to 10 bases. Germline CDR1 reads DFQATT; CDR2 reads SNEGSKA (reference sequence).

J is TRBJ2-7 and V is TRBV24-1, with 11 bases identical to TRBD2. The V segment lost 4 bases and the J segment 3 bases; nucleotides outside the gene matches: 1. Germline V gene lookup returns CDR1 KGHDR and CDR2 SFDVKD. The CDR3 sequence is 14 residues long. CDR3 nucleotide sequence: TGTGCCACCAGTGACACTAGCGGGAGCTACGAGCAGTACTTC. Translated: CATSDTSGSYEQYF.

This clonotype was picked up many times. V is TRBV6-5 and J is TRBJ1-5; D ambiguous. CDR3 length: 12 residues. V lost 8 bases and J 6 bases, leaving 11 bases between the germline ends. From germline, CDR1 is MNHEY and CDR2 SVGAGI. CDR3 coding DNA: TGTGCCAGCCGCCCGGTAGGTCAGCCCCAGCATTTT. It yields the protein CASRPVGQPQHF.

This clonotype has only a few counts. The DNA for the CDR3 is TGTGCCAGTAGTATAAAGGCAGGAGGGAACACTGAAGCTTTCTTT. Its translation is CASSIKAGGNTEAFF. The rearrangement uses TRBV19 and TRBJ1-1; D is uncertain. The germline gives CDR1 LNHDA, CDR2 SQIVND (reference sequence). The CDR3 loop spans 15 amino acids. Deletions cut 2 bases from V and 1 base from J, with 11 bases between.